This is a list of T cell receptor beta chains from one sample in a study of control samples from healthy donors and cancer patients. Only in-frame clones appear in the TCRdb table, and some are missing; sequencing was by immunoSEQ multiplex PCR. The sample consists of over 200,000 clones, about 80% of them appearing once. The specimen sequenced was PBMCs. Receptors originate from a woman aged 55 to 70 with lung cancer. The CDR3 runs from the conserved cysteine through the conserved F or W.

v_gene	j_gene	CDR3aa
TRBV19	TRBJ1-6	CASRKQGGNSPLHF
TRBV27	TRBJ1-3	CASSFGGPGNTIYF
TRBV29-1	TRBJ2-1	CSVGGGLAGGFNGQFF
TRBV5-1	TRBJ1-1	CASSPRTGDGTEAFF
TRBV24-1	TRBJ2-5	CATRTRYQETQYF
TRBV5-6	TRBJ2-6	CASSTTAGANVLTF
TRBV19	TRBJ2-3	CASSIRGGAMDTQYF
TRBV7-2	TRBJ1-1	CASSFRTDNTEAFF
TRBV12-5	TRBJ2-2	CASGLSLGGTGELFF
TRBV6-4	TRBJ2-3	CASSALAGGFPQYF
TRBV23-1	TRBJ2-4	CASSRRETNKNIQYF
TRBV12-5	TRBJ1-1	CASNSEGGEAFF
TRBV14	TRBJ2-1	CASSQSHEQFF
TRBV6-1	TRBJ2-1	CASSEGAGNYNEQFF
TRBV7-2	TRBJ1-6	CASSLVQGASPLHF
TRBV6-5	TRBJ2-7	CASSYSRSGYEQYF
TRBV5-1	TRBJ1-1	CASSSRQGPNTEAFF
TRBV18	TRBJ1-6	CASSPATGSFGSPLHF
TRBV18	TRBJ1-5	CASQGDRASNQPQHF
TRBV19	TRBJ2-3	CASSAASGTRDTQYF
TRBV18	TRBJ2-7	CASSPRLKADYEQYF
TRBV5-6	TRBJ2-1	CASSLIQGPRVLNEQFF
TRBV7-8	TRBJ2-5	CASTPGRGGLETQYF
TRBV19	TRBJ2-1	CASGTTAGGPVNEQFF